Below are 6 T cell receptor beta chains sequenced from a single sample in a study of blood T cell repertoires in COVID-19. Measured with immunoSEQ multiplex PCR; TCRdb has only the in-frame clones, and not every one. The top ten hold 9.4% of the sample, which has 100,000 or so clones, 75% to 85% seen once. The sample consisted of peripheral blood. These receptors were taken from a woman aged 70-85 years with acute or convalescent COVID-19.

The rearrangement joins TRBV6-2 or TRBV6-3 to TRBJ2-3; no firm D call. CDR3 length equals 13 residues. V shed 7 bases and J shed 1 base, with 9 bases lying between them. Germline V gene data show CDR1 as MNHEY and CDR2 as SVGEGT. The CDR3 DNA is TGTGCCAGCATCCCCCTCGGCACAGATACGCAGTATTTT. As protein: CASIPLGTDTQYF.

This clone was detected a few times. V usage is TRBV5-5 and J usage is TRBJ1-1, with 8 positions matching TRBD1. Germline assignment: CDR1 SGHKS and CDR2 YYEKEE (reference sequence). The ends lost 4 bases at V and 0 bases at J; junction bases unmatched: 2. The CDR3 is 14 residues long. CDR3 protein: CASSRQGMNTEAFF. In DNA form, the CDR3 reads TGTGCCAGCAGCCGACAGGGGATGAACACTGAAGCTTTCTTT.

The chain combines TRBV9 with TRBJ1-4, with TRBD1 identical over 7 bases. V was pared by 4 bases and J by 3 bases, with 6 bases of the junction left unmatched. In germline, CDR1 is SGDLS, CDR2 YYNGEE. The CDR3 sequence is 15 residues long. In DNA, the CDR3 is TGTGCCAGCAGCTTCCGACAGGGACCTAATGAAAAACTGTTTTTT. The encoded protein is CASSFRQGPNEKLFF.

The rearrangement uses TRBV21-1 and TRBJ2-2; no DNA check was done on the table's D call, TRBD1. TRBV21-1 is marked as a pseudogene. This CDR3 spans 16 amino acids. In DNA form, the CDR3 reads TGTGCCAGCAACAAACGCAGGGGGCCCCACACCGGGGAGCTGTTTTTT. It specifies CASNKRRGPHTGELFF.

The rearrangement links TRBV6-1 to TRBJ2-1; D is possibly TRBD1 (5 bases). Germline CDR1 reads MNHNS; CDR2 reads SASEGT. The CDR3 contains 16 residues. V shed 6 bases and J shed 0 bases, with 15 bases lying between them. The CDR3 sequence: CASSETGDYSYNEQFF. The CDR3 bases are TGTGCCAGCAGCGAAACAGGTGATTACTCCTACAATGAGCAGTTCTTC.

This rearrangement joins TRBV28 to TRBJ1-5; TRBD1 might be the D (5 bases). CDR1 is MDHEN and CDR2 is SYDVKM in the germline V gene. This CDR3 region has 19 residues. Trimming took off 2 bases at V and 8 bases at J, with 28 bases between the two ends. CDR3 sequence (DNA): TGTGCCAGCAGTTTAGGGAGGGCCCAGGGAACACTTACTCGGGAGCCCCAGCATTTT. Its protein product is CASSLGRAQGTLTREPQHF.